The 10 T cell receptor beta chains below come from one sample, sequenced in a study of T cells in localized non-small cell lung cancer. The protocol was immunoSEQ multiplex PCR, while the TCRdb copy is restricted to in-frame clones and leaves out a portion. Of about 46,000 clones listed, 81% were seen once; the top ten hold 15% to 20%. The sample consisted of peripheral blood mononuclear cells, taken before any cancer treatment. The receptors stem from a man aged 40 to 69 with stage III lung adenocarcinoma.

This chain joins TRBV5-5 and TRBJ1-5, with TRBD1 identical over 9 bases. Germline CDR1 SGHKS, CDR2 YYEKEE (reference sequence). J was trimmed by 7 bases and V by 3 bases; bases with no gene match: 14. The length of the CDR3 is 17 residues. The CDR3 nucleotides are TGTGCCAGCAGCTGGGTTGGCGTAGACAGGGGGGAACAGCCCCAGCATTTT. This codes for CASSWVGVDRGEQPQHF.

V is TRBV4-1 and J is TRBJ1-5; maybe TRBD1 (5 bases). V gave up 0 bases and J gave up 3 bases, with 15 bases separating them. The length of the CDR3 is 17 residues. Germline CDR1 is MGHRA and CDR2 is YSYEKL. CDR3 sequence (DNA): TGCGCCAGCAGCCAAGATAGGGGTCAGGGCCCCAATCAGCCCCAGCATTTT. This codes for CASSQDRGQGPNQPQHF.

The rearrangement uses TRBV11-2 and TRBJ2-3; D not certain. Trimming cost V 1 base and J 5 bases, with 10 bases left between them. The CDR3 sequence is 14 residues long. Germline loops: CDR1 SGHAT, CDR2 FQNNGV. The CDR3 protein is CASSLASRKDTQYF. The DNA of the CDR3 is TGTGCCAGCAGCTTAGCTAGTAGGAAAGATACGCAGTATTTT. Filled out from reference TRBV11-2 and TRBJ2-3, the complete variable domain reads EAGVAQSPRYKIIEKRQSVAFWCNPISGHATLYWYQQILGQGPKLLIQFQNNGVVDDSQLPKDRFSAERLKGVDSTLKIQPAKLEDSAVYLCASSLASRKDTQYFGPGTRLTVL.

This rearrangement joins TRBV29-1 to TRBJ2-7; either TRBD1 or TRBD2 may fit D (6 bases each). The CDR3 loop spans 12 amino acids. V was pared by 6 bases and J by 2 bases, with 11 bases between. The germline V gene encodes CDR1 SQVTM and CDR2 ANQGSEA. This CDR3 reads CSVAGQTYEQYF. The DNA for the CDR3 is TGCAGCGTGGCGGGACAAACCTACGAGCAGTACTTC.

With regard to this clone: At the DNA level, this CDR3 is encoded by other sequences in the same sample as well. This chain uses TRBV6-1 with TRBJ2-4, with 11 bases matching TRBD2. Germline V gene data show CDR1 as MNHNS and CDR2 as SASEGT. J gave up 6 bases and V 0 bases, and 1 base lay outside the gene matches. This CDR3 has 15 residues. CDR3 amino acids: CASSEASGGANIQYF. The DNA for the CDR3 is TGTGCCAGCAGTGAAGCTAGCGGGGGGGCAAACATTCAGTACTTC.

The rearrangement joins TRBV6-4 to TRBJ2-3, with D tentatively TRBD2 (5 bases). Germline loops: CDR1 MRHNA, CDR2 SNTAGT. This CDR3 region has 13 residues. Between the trimmed V and J ends, which lost 3 bases and 6 bases, there was a span of 10 bases. CDR3 sequence: CASSEGLRDTQYF. DNA for the CDR3: TGTGCCAGCAGTGAAGGACTTAGGGATACGCAGTATTTT.

The chain combines TRBV10-1 with TRBJ2-3; D may correspond to TRBD1 or TRBD2 (7 bases each). V was shortened by 3 bases and J by 5 bases, with 9 bases between the two germline ends. This CDR3 spans 13 amino acids. CDR1 WNHNN and CDR2 SYGVQD come from the germline V gene (reference sequence). DNA for the CDR3: TGCGCCAGCAGTGACAGGGGGGGAGATACGCAGTATTTT. This sequence encodes CASSDRGGDTQYF.

J is TRBJ2-1 and V is TRBV11-3; 9 bases are shared with TRBD2. The V and J ends lost 9 bases and 5 bases, in that order; junction bases with no gene match: 8. CDR1 is SGHNT, CDR2 YENEEA, per germline. The CDR3 contains 14 residues. The CDR3 loop reads CASCSGGADNEQFF. The CDR3 DNA is TGTGCCAGTTGTAGCGGGGGCGCCGACAATGAGCAGTTCTTC.

V gene TRBV19 combines with J gene TRBJ2-5; TRBD2 aligns across 12 bases. The V and J ends lost 5 bases and 2 bases, in that order; junction bases with no gene match: 6. Germline V lookup: CDR1 LNHDA, CDR2 SQIVND (reference sequence). The length of the CDR3 is 16 residues. CDR3 nucleotides: TGTGCCAGTAGTCGGCGGACTAGCGGGGAGCAAGAGACCCAGTACTTC. It codes for CASSRRTSGEQETQYF. Together with reference TRBV19 and TRBJ2-5, the CDR3 gives the full variable domain: DGGITQSPKYLFRKEGQNVTLSCEQNLNHDAMYWYRQDPGQGLRLIYYSQIVNDFQKGDIAEGYSVSREKKESFPLTVTSAQKNPTAFYLCASSRRTSGEQETQYFGPGTRLLVL.

This chain connects TRBV7-8 to TRBJ2-7; D is unclear. Looked up from germline, CDR1 is SGHVS and CDR2 is FQNEAQ. The CDR3 is 13 amino acids. Trimming left V 5 bases short and J 3 bases short, with 11 bases between. The CDR3 coding sequence is TGTGCCAGCAGCCCCGGGCTGAGCTACGAGCAGTACTTC. Its translation is CASSPGLSYEQYF.